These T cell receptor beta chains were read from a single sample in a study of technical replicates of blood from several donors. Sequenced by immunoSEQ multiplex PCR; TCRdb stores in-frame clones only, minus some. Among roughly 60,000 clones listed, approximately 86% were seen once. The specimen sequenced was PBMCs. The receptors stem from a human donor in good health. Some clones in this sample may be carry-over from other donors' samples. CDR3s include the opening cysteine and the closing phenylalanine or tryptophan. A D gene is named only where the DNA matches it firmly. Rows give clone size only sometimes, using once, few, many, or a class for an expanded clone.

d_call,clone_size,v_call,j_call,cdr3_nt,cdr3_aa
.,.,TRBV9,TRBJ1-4,TGTGCCAGCAGCGTAGCCACCGGGTCGGGGACAAATGAAAAACTGTTTTTT,CASSVATGSGTNEKLFF
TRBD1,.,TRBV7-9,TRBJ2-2,TGTGCCAGCAGCAGGGCTGGACAGGGGACCGGGGAGCTGTTTTTT,CASSRAGQGTGELFF
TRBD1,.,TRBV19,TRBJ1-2,TGTGCCAGTAGTCGGGACAGGGGAAACTATGGCTACACCTTC,CASSRDRGNYGYTF
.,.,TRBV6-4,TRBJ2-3,TGTGCCAGCAGTGAGCAGCGGGGCACAGATACGCAGTATTTT,CASSEQRGTDTQYF
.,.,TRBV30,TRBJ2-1,TGTGCCTGGAGTCCGGGATCAGGCCCCTACAATGAGCAGTTCTTC,CAWSPGSGPYNEQFF
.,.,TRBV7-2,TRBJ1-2,TGTGCCAGCAGCACCCAGGGGTATGGCTACACCTTC,CASSTQGYGYTF
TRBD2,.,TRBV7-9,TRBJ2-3,TGTGCCAGCAGCTTAACTGCGGGGGGGCTGGATACGCAGTATTTT,CASSLTAGGLDTQYF
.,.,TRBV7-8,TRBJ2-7,TGTGCCAGCAGCGAACGCAGGTCCAGGTCCTACGAGCAGTACTTC,CASSERRSRSYEQYF
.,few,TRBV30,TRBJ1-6,TGTGCCTGTAGGGGTAGCTCCTATAATTCACCCCTCCACTTT,CACRGSSYNSPLHF
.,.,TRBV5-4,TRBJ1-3,TGTGCCAGCAGTACCGGGAGCTCTGGAAACACCATATATTTT,CASSTGSSGNTIYF
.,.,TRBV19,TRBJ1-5,TGTGCCAGTAGTAGGAGTGGGAATCAGCCCCAGCATTTT,CASSRSGNQPQHF
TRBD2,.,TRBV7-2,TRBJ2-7,TGTGCCAGCAGCTTAGTCTCTAGCGGGGGCGAGCAGTACTTC,CASSLVSSGGEQYF
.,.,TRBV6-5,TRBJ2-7,TGTGCCAGTCAGTTTTCCTACGAGCAGTACTTC,CASQFSYEQYF
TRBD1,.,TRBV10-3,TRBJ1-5,TGTGCCATCGCTACGGGACAGGCAGAACAGCCCCAGCATTTT,CAIATGQAEQPQHF
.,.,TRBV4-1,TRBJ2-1,TGCGCCAGCAGTGAATTAGGGGGGGTACCTTCTCGTCAGTTCTTC,CASSELGGVPSRQFF
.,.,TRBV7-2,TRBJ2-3,TGTGCCAGCAGCCCTTCCACAGATACGCAGTATTTT,CASSPSTDTQYF
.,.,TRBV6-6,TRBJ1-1,TGTGCCAGACCTATAACGTCAGGGTCGGACACTGAAGCTTTCTTT,CARPITSGSDTEAFF
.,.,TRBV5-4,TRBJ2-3,TGTGCCAGCAGCCCGCGGCGGGCGGGGGATACGCAGTATTTT,CASSPRRAGDTQYF
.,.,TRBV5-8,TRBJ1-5,TGTGCCAGCAGCTTGACGGTCGTAAATCAGCCCCAGCATTTT,CASSLTVVNQPQHF
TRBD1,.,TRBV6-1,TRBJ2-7,TGTGCCAGCAGCCGAGGACAGGGCTCCTACGAGCAGTACTTC,CASSRGQGSYEQYF